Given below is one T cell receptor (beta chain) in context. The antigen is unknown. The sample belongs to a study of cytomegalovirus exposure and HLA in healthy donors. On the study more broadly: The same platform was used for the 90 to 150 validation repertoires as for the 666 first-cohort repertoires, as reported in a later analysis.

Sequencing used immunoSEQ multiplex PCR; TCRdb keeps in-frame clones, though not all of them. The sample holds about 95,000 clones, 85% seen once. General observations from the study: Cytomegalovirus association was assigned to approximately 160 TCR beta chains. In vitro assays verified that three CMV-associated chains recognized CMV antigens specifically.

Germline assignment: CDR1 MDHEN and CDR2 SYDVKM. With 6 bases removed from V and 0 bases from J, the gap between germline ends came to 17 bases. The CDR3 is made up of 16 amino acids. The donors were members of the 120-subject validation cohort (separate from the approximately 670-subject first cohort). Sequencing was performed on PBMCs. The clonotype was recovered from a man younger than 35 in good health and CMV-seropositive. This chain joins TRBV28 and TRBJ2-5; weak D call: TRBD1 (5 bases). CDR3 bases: TGTGCCAGCAGCCCTACCGCGACAGCTTACCAAGAGACCCAGTACTTC. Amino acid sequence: CASSPTATAYQETQYF.